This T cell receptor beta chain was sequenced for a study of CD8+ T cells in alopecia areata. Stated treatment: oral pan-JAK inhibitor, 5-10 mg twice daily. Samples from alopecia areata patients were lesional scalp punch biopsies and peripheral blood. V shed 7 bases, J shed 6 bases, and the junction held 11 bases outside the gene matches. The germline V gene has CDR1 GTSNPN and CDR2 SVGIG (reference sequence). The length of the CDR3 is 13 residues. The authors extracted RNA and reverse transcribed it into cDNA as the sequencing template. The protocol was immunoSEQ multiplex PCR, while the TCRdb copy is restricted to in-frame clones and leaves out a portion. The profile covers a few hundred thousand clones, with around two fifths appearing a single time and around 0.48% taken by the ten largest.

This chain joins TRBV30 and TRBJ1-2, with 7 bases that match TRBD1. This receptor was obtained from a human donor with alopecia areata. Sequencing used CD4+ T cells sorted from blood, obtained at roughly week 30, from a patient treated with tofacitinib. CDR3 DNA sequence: TGTGCCTCCGCTTATCTACAGGGGAATGGCTACACCTTC. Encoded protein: CASAYLQGNGYTF.